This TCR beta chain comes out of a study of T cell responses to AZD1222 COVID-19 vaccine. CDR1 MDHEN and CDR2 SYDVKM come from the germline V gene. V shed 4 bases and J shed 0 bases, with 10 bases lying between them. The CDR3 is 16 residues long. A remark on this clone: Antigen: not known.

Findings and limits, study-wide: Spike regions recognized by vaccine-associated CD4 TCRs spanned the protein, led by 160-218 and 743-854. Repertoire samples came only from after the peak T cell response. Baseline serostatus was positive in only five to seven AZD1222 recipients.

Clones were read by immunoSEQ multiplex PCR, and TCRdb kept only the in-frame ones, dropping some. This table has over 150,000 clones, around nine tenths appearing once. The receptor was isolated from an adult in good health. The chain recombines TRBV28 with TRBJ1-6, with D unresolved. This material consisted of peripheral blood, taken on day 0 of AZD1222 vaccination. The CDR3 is CASSSSHNSYNSPLHF. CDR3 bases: TGTGCCAGCAGTTCTTCACATAACTCCTATAATTCACCCCTCCACTTT.